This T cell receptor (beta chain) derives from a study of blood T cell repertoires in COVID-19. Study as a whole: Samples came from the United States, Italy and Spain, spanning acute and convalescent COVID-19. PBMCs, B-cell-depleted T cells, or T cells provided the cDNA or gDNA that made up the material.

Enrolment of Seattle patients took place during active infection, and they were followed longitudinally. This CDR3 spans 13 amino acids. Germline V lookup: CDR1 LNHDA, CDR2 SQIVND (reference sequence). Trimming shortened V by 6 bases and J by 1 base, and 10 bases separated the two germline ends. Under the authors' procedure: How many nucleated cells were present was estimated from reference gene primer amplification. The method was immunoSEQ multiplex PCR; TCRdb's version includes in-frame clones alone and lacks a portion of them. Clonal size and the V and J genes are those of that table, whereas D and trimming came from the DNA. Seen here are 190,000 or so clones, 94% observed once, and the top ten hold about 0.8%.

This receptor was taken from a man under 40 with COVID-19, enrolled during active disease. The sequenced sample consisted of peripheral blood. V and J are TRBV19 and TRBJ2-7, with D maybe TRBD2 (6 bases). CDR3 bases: TGTGCCAGTAGAGGGACTTATTCCTACGAGCAGTACTTC. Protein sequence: CASRGTYSYEQYF.